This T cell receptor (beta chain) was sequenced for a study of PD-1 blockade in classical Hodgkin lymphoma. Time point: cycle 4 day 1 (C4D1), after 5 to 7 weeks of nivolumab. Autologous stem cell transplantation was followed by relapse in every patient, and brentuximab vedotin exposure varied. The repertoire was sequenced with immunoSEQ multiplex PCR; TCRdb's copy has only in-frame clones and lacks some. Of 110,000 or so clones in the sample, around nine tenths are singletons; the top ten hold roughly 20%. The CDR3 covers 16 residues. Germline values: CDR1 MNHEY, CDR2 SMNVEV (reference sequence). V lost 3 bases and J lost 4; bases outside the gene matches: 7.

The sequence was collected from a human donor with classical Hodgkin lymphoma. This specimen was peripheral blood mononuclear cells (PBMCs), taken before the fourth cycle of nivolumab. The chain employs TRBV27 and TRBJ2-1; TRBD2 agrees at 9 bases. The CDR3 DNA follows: TGTGCCAGCAGTTTGCGGGGACTAGCCCCATACAATGAGCAGTTCTTC. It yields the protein CASSLRGLAPYNEQFF.